This T cell receptor beta chain was profiled in a study of blood T cell repertoires in COVID-19. About the study: There were acute and convalescent COVID-19 samples, and they came from the United States, Italy and Spain.

This clone appeared once. Cohort placement rested on clinical history that participants reported themselves. TCRdb's copy holds only in-frame clones and misses some; the assay was immunoSEQ multiplex PCR. The sample yields about 140,000 clones, 60% to 80% seen once. With 5 bases removed from V and 2 bases from J, the gap between germline ends came to 13 bases. The germline V gene has CDR1 LNHDA and CDR2 SQIVND (reference sequence). CDR3 length: 14 amino acids. Material: PBMCs or T cells enriched from blood (not recorded which). The clonotype was recovered from a woman between 45 and 65 years old who had recovered from COVID-19. The V gene is TRBV19, the J gene TRBJ2-7, with a tentative D call TRBD2 (5 bases). The CDR3 DNA reads as TGTGCCAGTAGTCGGGGTTCCGAAACCTACGAGCAGTACTTC. Translating it yields CASSRGSETYEQYF.